The 10 T cell receptor beta chains listed next were all sequenced from one sample in a study of early stage breast cancer tumors. Clones were read by immunoSEQ multiplex PCR, and TCRdb kept only the in-frame ones, dropping some. The table has around 40,000 clones, about 68% seen once. What was sequenced was blood. All receptors derive from a person in their sixties or seventies with breast cancer.

This chain joins TRBV4-1 and TRBJ1-5, with D uncertain. CDR1 and CDR2 from the germline V gene are MGHRA and YSYEKL. There are 16 residues in the CDR3. V was cut by 1 base and J by 2 bases, with 12 bases left in between. The CDR3 DNA reads TGCGCCAGCAGCCAAGGGAAGGCGTGGGGCAATCAGCCCCAGCATTTT. Residues: CASSQGKAWGNQPQHF.

The CDR3 region is CASDRGTGLSYEQYF. CDR3 nucleotide sequence: TGTGCCAGCGACAGAGGGACAGGGTTGTCCTACGAGCAGTACTTC. This chain uses TRBV5-6 with TRBJ2-7, with 9 bases that match TRBD1. Germline V gene data show CDR1 as SGHDT and CDR2 as YYEEEE. The CDR3 consists of 15 residues. Germline trimming cut 7 bases from V and 1 base from J; bases unmatched to any gene: 9.

V and J are TRBV2 and TRBJ2-7; 9 bases align to TRBD1. V trimming: 4 bases; J trimming: 5 bases; junction bases outside the gene matches: 3. Germline V gene lookup returns CDR1 SNHLY and CDR2 FYNNEI. The CDR3 length is 13 residues. CDR3 in DNA: TGTGCCAGCAGTGGCGACAGGGGGAACGAGCAGTACTTC. It is translated as CASSGDRGNEQYF.

This clone was seen more than once but under ten times. This rearrangement joins TRBV7-6 to TRBJ2-7; D not certain. Trimming left V 2 bases short and J 6 bases short, with 11 bases between. Germline V gene sequence: CDR1 SGHVS, CDR2 FNYEAQ. The CDR3 sequence is 13 residues long. DNA for the CDR3: TGTGCCAGCAGCTTAAGTGGGTTTCTCGAGCAGTACTTC. It is translated as CASSLSGFLEQYF.

The J gene is TRBJ1-3, the V gene TRBV12-2. TRBV12-2 is a recognized pseudogene. CDR3 size: 17 residues. The DNA for the CDR3 is TGTGCAAGTCGCTTAGCGTTGTCCGGACTCTCTGGAAACACCATATATTTT. Its translation is CASRLALSGLSGNTIYF.

V is TRBV6-6 and J is TRBJ1-5; 9 nucleotides match TRBD1. Germline CDR1 and CDR2: MNHNY and SVGAGI (reference sequence). Trimming took 5 bases from V and 5 from J; bases not matched to a gene: 7. The CDR3 extends over 15 amino acids. The DNA of the CDR3 is TGTGCCAGCAGTCTTCCGGGACAGGGATATCAGCCCCAGCATTTT. The encoded protein is CASSLPGQGYQPQHF.

V and J are TRBV5-1 and TRBJ1-2, with D perhaps TRBD1 (5 bases). Trimming took off 2 bases at V and 8 bases at J, with 10 bases between the two ends. The germline gives CDR1 SGHRS, CDR2 YFSETQ. This CDR3 spans 12 amino acids. CDR3 amino acids: CASSFQGWGYTF. CDR3 nucleotides: TGCGCCAGCAGCTTCCAGGGATGGGGCTACACCTTC.

The chain couples TRBV15 to TRBJ2-1, with 9 nucleotides matching TRBD2. The CDR3 consists of 18 residues. Trimming removed 2 bases from V and 0 bases from J; junction bases left unmatched: 8. CDR1 LNHNV and CDR2 YYDKDF come from the germline V gene (reference sequence). The CDR3, as DNA: TGTGCCACCAGCAGATTTACGCCGGGACTAGCCTCCTACAATGAGCAGTTCTTC. Encoded protein: CATSRFTPGLASYNEQFF.

The chain links TRBV29-1 to TRBJ2-1; D possibly corresponds to TRBD2 (6 bases). Deletions cut 8 bases from V and 0 bases from J, with 11 bases between. The CDR3 is 13 residues long. Germline loops: CDR1 SQVTM, CDR2 ANQGSEA. CDR3 coding DNA: TGCAGCCTTCGGGGGAGCTCCTACAATGAGCAGTTCTTC. Amino acids: CSLRGSSYNEQFF.

The chain employs TRBV5-8 and TRBJ2-7, with D perhaps TRBD2 (6 bases). Germline V lookup: CDR1 SGHTS, CDR2 YDEGEE. V gave up 1 base and J gave up 7 bases, with 15 bases separating them. This CDR3 spans 14 amino acids. The CDR3 DNA follows: TGTGCCAGCAGCTTGCAGGGACTTACATGGGAGCAGTACTTC. Translating gives CASSLQGLTWEQYF.